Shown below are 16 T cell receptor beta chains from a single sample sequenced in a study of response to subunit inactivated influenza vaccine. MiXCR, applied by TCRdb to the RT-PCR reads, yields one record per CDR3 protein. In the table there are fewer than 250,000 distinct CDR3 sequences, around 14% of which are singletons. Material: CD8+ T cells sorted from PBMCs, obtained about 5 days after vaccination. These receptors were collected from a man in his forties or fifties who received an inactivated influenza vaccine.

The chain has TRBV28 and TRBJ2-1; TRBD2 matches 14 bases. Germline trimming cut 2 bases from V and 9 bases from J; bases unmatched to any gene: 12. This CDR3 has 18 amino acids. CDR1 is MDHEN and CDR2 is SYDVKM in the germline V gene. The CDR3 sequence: CASSLAPRLAGGPGEQFF. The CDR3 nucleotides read TGTGCCAGCAGTTTAGCTCCCCGACTAGCGGGGGGGCCAGGTGAGCAGTTCTTC.

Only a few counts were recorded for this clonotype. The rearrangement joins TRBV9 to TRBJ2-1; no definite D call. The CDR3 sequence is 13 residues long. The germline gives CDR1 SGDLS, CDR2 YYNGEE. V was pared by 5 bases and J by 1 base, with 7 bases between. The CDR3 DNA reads TGTGCCAGCAGGGACCCATCCTACAATGAGCAGTTCTTC. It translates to CASRDPSYNEQFF.

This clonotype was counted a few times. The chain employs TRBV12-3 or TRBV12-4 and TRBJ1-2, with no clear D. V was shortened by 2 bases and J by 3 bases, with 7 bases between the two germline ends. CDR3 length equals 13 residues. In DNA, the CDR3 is TGTGCCAGCAGTTTAAACCGATACTATGGCTACACCTTC. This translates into CASSLNRYYGYTF.

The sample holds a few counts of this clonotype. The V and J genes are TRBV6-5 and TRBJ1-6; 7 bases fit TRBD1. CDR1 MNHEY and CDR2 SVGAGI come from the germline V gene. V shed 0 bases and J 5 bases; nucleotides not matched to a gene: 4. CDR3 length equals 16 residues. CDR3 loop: CASSYSRGGNNSPLHF. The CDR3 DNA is TGTGCCAGCAGTTACTCGAGAGGGGGCAATAATTCACCCCTCCACTTT.

CDR3: CASSLQGRGSNQPQHF. CDR3 DNA sequence: TGTGCCAGCAGTTTACAGGGCAGGGGTAGCAATCAGCCCCAGCATTTT. The V call is TRBV12-3 or TRBV12-4, the J call TRBJ1-5; D perhaps matches TRBD1 (6 bases). The V gene lost 2 bases and the J gene lost 0 bases, with 11 bases spanning the gap. This CDR3 region has 16 residues.

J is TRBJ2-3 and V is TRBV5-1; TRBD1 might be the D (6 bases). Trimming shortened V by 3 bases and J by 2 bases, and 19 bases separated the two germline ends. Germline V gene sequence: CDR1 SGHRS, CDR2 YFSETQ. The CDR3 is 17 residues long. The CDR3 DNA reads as TGCGCCAGCAGCTCAGAACAGGGTCTCCCATCCACAGATACGCAGTATTTT. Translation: CASSSEQGLPSTDTQYF.

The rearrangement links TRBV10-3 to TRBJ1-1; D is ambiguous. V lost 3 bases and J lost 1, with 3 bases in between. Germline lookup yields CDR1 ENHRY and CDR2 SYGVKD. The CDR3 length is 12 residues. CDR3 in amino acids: CAISDTNTEAFF. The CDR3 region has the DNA TGTGCCATCAGTGACACGAACACTGAAGCTTTCTTT.

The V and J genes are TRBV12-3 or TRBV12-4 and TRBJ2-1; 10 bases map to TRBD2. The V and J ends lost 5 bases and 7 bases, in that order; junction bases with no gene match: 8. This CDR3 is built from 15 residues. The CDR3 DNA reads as TGTGCCAGCAGTAGAGCGGGGGGGCCGCTTAATGAGCAGTTCTTC. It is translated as CASSRAGGPLNEQFF.

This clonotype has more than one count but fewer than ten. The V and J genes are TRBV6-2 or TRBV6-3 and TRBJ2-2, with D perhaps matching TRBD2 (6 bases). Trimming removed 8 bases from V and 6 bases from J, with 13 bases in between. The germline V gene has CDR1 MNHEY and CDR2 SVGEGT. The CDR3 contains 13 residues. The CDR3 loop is CASGGLDAGELFF. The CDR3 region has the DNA TGTGCCAGCGGAGGGCTAGACGCCGGGGAGCTGTTTTTT.

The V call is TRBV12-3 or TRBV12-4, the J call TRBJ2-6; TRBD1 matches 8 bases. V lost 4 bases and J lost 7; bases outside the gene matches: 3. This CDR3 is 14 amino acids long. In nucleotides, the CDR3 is TGTGCCAGCAGTTCGGGACAGGCCGCCAACGTCCTGACTTTC. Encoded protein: CASSSGQAANVLTF.

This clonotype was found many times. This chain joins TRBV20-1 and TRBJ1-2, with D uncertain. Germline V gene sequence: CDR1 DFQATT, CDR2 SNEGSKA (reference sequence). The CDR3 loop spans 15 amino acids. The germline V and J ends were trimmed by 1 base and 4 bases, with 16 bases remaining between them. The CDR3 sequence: CSARATTGPFYGYTF. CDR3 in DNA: TGCAGTGCTAGAGCGACCACGGGCCCCTTCTATGGCTACACCTTC.

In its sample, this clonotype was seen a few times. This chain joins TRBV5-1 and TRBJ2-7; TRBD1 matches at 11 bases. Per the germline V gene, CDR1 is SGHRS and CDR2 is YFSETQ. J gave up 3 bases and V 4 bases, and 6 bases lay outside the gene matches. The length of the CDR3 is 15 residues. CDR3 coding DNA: TGCGCCAGCAGCGCCACCGGGACAGGGGGCTACGAGCAGTACTTC. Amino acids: CASSATGTGGYEQYF.

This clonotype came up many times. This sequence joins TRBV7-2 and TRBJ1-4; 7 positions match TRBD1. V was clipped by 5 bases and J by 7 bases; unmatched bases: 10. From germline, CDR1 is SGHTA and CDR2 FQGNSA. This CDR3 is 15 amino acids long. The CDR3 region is CASSELTGPLEKLFF. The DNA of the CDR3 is TGTGCCAGCAGCGAGCTGACAGGGCCTCTTGAAAAACTGTTTTTT.

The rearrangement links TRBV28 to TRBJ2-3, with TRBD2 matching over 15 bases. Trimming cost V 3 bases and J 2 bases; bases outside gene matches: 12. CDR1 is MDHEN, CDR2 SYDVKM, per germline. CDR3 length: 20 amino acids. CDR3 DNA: TGTGCCAGCAGTTTCCCCGGGACTAGCGGGAGGAGGGACGCCACAGATACGCAGTATTTT. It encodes CASSFPGTSGRRDATDTQYF. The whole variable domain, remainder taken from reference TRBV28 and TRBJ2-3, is DVKVTQSSRYLVKRTGEKVFLECVQDMDHENMFWYRQDPGLGLRLIYFSYDVKMKEKGDIPEGYSVSREKKERFSLILESASTNQTSMYLCASSFPGTSGRRDATDTQYFGPGTRLTVL.

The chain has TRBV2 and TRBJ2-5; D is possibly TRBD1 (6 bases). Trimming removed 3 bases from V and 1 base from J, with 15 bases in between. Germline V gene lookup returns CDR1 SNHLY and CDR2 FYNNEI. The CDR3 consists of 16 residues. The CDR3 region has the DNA TGTGCCAGCAGTGATTGGGCAGGGGATGTCCAAGAGACCCAGTACTTC. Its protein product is CASSDWAGDVQETQYF.

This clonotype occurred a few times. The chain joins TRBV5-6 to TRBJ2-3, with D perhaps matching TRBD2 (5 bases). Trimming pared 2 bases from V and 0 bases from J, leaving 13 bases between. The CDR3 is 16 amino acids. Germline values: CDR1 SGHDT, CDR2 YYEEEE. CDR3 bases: TGTGCCAGCAGCTTCTGGCCGGGAAAGAGCACAGATACGCAGTATTTT. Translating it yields CASSFWPGKSTDTQYF.